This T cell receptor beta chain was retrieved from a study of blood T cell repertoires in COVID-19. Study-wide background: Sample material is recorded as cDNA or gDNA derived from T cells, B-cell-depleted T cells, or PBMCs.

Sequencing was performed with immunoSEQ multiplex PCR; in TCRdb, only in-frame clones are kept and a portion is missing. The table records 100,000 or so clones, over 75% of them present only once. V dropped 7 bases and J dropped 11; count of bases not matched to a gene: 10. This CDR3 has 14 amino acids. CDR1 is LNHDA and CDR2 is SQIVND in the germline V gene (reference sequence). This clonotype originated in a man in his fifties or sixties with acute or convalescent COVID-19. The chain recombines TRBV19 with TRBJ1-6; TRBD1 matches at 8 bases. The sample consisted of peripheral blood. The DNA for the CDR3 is TGTGCCAGTAAAGTGAGACAGGGGACGGCACCCCTCCACTTT. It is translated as CASKVRQGTAPLHF. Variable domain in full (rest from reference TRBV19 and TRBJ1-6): DGGITQSPKYLFRKEGQNVTLSCEQNLNHDAMYWYRQDPGQGLRLIYYSQIVNDFQKGDIAEGYSVSREKKESFPLTVTSAQKNPTAFYLCASKVRQGTAPLHFGNGTRLTVT.